The clone carrying this T cell receptor beta chain was detected ten times or more. The antigen remains undetermined. The CDR3 regions of TCR beta were amplified from RNA transcripts. HTBI primers were employed in a first-round RT-PCR of the TCR CDR3. Each CDR3 protein gets one entry after TCRdb re-called the multiplex PCR reads with MiXCR. The sample lists fewer than 600,000 distinct CDR3 sequences; 11% to 15% were seen once. This sample was included in a study of T cells in Graves' hyperthyroidism and ophthalmopathy. Findings and caveats of the study: Separation of ophthalmopathy from stable hyperthyroidism was achieved by a 13 V-J model. Appearing also in blood were most of the thyroid clonotypes expanded above 0.001.

Stable disease denoted Graves' hyperthyroidism without ophthalmopathy progression within 18 months. Diagnoses rested on clinical symptoms, serum thyroxine and TRAb, thyroid ultrasound and orbital computed tomography. CDR1 and CDR2 (germline): SGHRS, YFSETQ. Trimming removed 5 bases at V and 8 bases at J, with 14 bases between. This CDR3 has 13 amino acids. The sample comprised blood. V usage is TRBV5-1 and J usage is TRBJ2-1; a possible D gene is TRBD2 (6 bases). This receptor was identified in a woman in her forties with Graves' hyperthyroidism. The CDR3 reads CASRGNGSDEQFF. CDR3 DNA: TGCGCCAGCAGGGGGAACGGGAGTGATGAGCAGTTCTTC. The full variable domain, with the rest looked up from reference TRBV5-1 and TRBJ2-1, is KAGVTQTPRYLIKTRGQQVTLSCSPISGHRSVSWYQQTPGQGLQFLFEYFSETQRNKGNFPGRFSGRQFSNSRSEMNVSTLELGDSALYLCASRGNGSDEQFFGPGTRLTVL.